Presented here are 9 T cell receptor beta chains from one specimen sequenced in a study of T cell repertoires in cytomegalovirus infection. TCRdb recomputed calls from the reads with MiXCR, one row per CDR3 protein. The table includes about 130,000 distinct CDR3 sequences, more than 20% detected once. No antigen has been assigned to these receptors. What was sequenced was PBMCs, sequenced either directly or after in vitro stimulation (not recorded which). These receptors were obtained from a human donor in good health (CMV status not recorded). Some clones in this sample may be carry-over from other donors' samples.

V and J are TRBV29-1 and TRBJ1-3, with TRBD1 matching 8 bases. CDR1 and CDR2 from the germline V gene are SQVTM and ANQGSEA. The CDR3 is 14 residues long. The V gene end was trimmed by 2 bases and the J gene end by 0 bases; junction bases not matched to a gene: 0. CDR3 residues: CSVETGGSGNTIYF. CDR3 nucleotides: TGCAGCGTTGAAACAGGGGGCTCTGGAAACACCATATATTTT.

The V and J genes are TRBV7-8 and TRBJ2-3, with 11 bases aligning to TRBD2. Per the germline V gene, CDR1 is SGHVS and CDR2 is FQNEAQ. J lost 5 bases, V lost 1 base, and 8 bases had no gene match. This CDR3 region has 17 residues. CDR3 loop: CASSLVTSGIVVDTQYF. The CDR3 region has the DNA TGTGCCAGCAGCTTAGTGACTAGCGGGATAGTGGTAGATACGCAGTATTTT.

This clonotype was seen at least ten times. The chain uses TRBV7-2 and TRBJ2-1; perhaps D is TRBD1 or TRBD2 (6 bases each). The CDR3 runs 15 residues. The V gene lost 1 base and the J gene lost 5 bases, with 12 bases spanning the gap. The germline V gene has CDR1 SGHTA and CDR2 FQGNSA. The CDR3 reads CASSLDVGGHNEQFF. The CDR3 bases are TGTGCCAGCAGCTTAGATGTGGGGGGCCACAATGAGCAGTTCTTC.

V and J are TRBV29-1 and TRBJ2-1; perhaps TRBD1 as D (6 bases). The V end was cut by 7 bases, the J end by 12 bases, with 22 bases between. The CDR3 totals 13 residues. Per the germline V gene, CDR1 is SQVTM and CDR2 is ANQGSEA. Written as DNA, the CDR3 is TGCAGCGCAAGATTGACAGGCCCTTTGCCGCAGTTCTTC. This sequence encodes CSARLTGPLPQFF.

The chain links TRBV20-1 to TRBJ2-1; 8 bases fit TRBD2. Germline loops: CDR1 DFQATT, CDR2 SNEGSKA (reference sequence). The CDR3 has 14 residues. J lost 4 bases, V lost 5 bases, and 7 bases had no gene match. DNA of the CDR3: TGCAGTGCTGAAGCGGGAGCTGTTTACAATGAGCAGTTCTTC. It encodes CSAEAGAVYNEQFF.

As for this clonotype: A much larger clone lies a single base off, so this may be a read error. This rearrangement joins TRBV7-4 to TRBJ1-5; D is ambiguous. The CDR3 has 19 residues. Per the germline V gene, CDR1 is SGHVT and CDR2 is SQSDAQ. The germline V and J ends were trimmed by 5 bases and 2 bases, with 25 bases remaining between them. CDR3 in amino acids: CASSKTTLGPLDGNQPQHF. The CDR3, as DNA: TGTGCCAGCAGCAAGACGACCCTAGGGCCTTTGGATGGCAATCAGCCCCAGCATTTT. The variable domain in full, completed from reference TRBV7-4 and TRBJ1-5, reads GAGVSQSPRYKVAKRGRDVALRCDSISGHVTLYWYRQTLGQGSEVLTYSQSDAQRDKSGRPSGRFSAERPERSVSTLKIQRTEQGDSAVYLCASSKTTLGPLDGNQPQHFGDGTRLSIL.

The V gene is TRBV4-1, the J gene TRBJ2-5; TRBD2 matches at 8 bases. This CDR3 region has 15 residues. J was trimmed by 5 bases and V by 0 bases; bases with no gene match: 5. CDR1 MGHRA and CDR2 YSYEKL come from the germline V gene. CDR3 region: CASSQDPGGVETQYF. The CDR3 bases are TGCGCCAGCAGCCAAGATCCGGGAGGGGTGGAGACCCAGTACTTC.

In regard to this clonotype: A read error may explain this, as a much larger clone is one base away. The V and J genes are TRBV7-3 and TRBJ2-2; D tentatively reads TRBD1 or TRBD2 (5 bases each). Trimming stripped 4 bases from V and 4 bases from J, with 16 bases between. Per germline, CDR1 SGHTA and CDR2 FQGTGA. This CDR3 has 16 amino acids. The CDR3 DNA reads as TGTGCCAGCAGCTCCCGTTGGGGGAGAGGCACCGGGGAGCTGTTTTTT. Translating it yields CASSSRWGRGTGELFF.

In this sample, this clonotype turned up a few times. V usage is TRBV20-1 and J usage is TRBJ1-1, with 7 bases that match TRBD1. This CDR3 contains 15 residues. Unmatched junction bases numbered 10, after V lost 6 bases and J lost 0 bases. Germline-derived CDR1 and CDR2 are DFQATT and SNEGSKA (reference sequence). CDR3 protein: CSAEAIGTVNTEAFF. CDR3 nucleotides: TGCAGTGCGGAAGCTATAGGGACAGTGAACACTGAAGCTTTCTTT.